This TCR beta chain was sequenced in a study of blood T cells in healthy people across ages. Study outcomes and limitations: The study could not conclusively compare naive and antigen-experienced cells, given its unsorted PBMCs.

This clonotype occurred a few times. Its target is not known. Trimming left V 9 bases short and J 9 bases short, with 15 bases between. CDR3 length: 12 amino acids. The V gene's germline CDR1 is SNHLY and CDR2 FYNNEI. Next came a second PCR, run for about 7 to 12 cycles, which used a sample-barcoded 5' primer along with a J-beta primer mix. TCRdb processed the 5' RACE reads anew with MiXCR; each CDR3 protein has one entry. This table holds about 1.4 million distinct CDR3 sequences, almost 60% found once. The sequence was obtained from a man in his late teens or twenties in good health. The V gene is TRBV2, the J gene TRBJ2-1, with a weak D call TRBD2 (6 bases). Sequenced input: blood. The CDR3 DNA follows: TGTGCCAGTCAGACTAGTTTGCCTGAGCAGTTCTTC. Residues: CASQTSLPEQFF.